This T cell receptor (beta chain) emerged from a study of blood T cell repertoires in COVID-19. The wider study: Acute and convalescent COVID-19 specimens originated in the United States, Italy and Spain. PBMCs, B-cell-depleted T cells, or T cells were the source of the cDNA or gDNA that made up the material.

CDR3 size: 14 residues. The trim removed 6 bases at V and 4 bases at J, leaving 7 bases unmatched. CDR1 LNHDA and CDR2 SQIVND come from the germline V gene (reference sequence). Authors' analysis steps: Reference gene primer amplification in the assay estimated nucleated cell counts. Clones were read by immunoSEQ multiplex PCR, and TCRdb kept only the in-frame ones, dropping some. The V and J calls and the clone size are those of that table, but D and trimming were determined from the DNA. The sample holds fewer than 500,000 clones, 86% seen once. The sequenced sample was peripheral blood. The V and J genes are TRBV19 and TRBJ1-2; 8 bases line up with TRBD1. The sequence was collected from a woman aged 25-40 years with active or convalescent COVID-19. The CDR3 region is CASRKGQEGYGYTF. The CDR3 DNA sequence: TGTGCCAGTAGGAAGGGACAGGAGGGCTATGGCTACACCTTC.